This entry concerns a single T cell receptor (beta chain). The antigen it recognizes is unknown. Base qualities are not at hand, and no much larger clone is one base apart. These data belong to a study of shared clonotypes between healthy human individuals (dated by TCRdb to about 2020). With respect to the entire study: Two women and a few men aged 18 to 49 years were included in the cohort. Each donor's leukapheresis produced roughly between roughly 0.85 and 9.5 billion PBMCs. Libraries were prepared and TCR repertoires were sequenced by different laboratories using diverse techniques, in order to increase sequencing depth and limit assay-specific biases. Blood TCR repertoires of five healthy adults were deeply sequenced to estimate repertoire size and the extent of clonotype sharing between individuals.

The junction carries 6 bases between V and J, which are trimmed by 2 bases and 1 base respectively. Counted from cysteine to phenylalanine, this CDR3 has 13 amino acids. Only the CDR3 part of the read is kept: 39 bases, read in frame from the first base. Looking up the germline V gene yields CDR1 SGHDT and CDR2 YYEEEE. TCR CDR3 regions were amplified from genomic DNA by multiplex PCR using the deep immunoSEQ assay. Extracted genomic DNA from each cell subset was distributed evenly across all wells of several immunoSEQ 96-well plates, and each plate was treated as a replicate. For unsorted PBMC, each replicate PCR was loaded with approximately 300 ng genomic DNA, equivalent to about 30,000 T cell genomes. Unsorted PBMC genomic DNA was sequenced across ten immunoSEQ deep assay plates. Purified libraries were quantified with a Qubit 3.0 fluorometer, sized on a Bioanalyzer 2100, and re-quantified with the KAPA Library Quantification kit. Every immunoSEQ 96-well plate was sequenced on a dedicated single-read 150-cycle Illumina NextSeq 550 flow cell. Concerning the study's data processing: The immunoSEQ output contained only junctional sequences without quality scores, so filtering could not match that applied to full-length reads. Sequences were annotated with PyIR, a Python wrapper for IgBLAST v1.9, using IMGT germline references to assign V/J genes and CDR3. Reads were filtered out if the reads had weak V/J assignments (E-value above 1e-6), no CDR3, stop codons, out-of-frame junctions, or ambiguous translated residues. A V3J clonotype was defined by an identical inferred V gene, J gene, and CDR3 amino acid sequence. Percentage overlap between repertoires was calculated by dividing the number of shared unique clonotypes by the size of the smaller repertoire. Richness of each repertoire was evaluated using RTK rarefaction, the Chao1 estimator, and Recon v2.1 estimates of unobserved clonotypes. The table comes from immuneACCESS by way of TCRdb, which keeps in-frame sequences with V and J called. Part of the clones is missing from these tables; in studies checked, under half for an unresolved V gene and the rest for unknown reasons. The V and J calls and clone size come from that table; D and trimming were worked out from the DNA. The sample table lists about 510,000 clones, roughly 79% of them with a count of one. The ten largest clones add up to under 15% of the sample.

Healthy HIV-negative adults with no recently reported acute infections or vaccinations were included as donors. Only Caucasian adults living in Nashville, Tennessee, USA were represented among the donors. For unsorted samples, some 90 million PBMCs were counted, and genomic DNA was extracted using the QIAamp DNA Blood Mini kit. Blood was obtained by leukapheresis, after which PBMCs were separated by Ficoll-Histopaque density gradient centrifugation and cryopreserved in liquid nitrogen vapor phase. On the study overall, not on this receptor specifically: Only blood was sampled, and tissue TCR repertoires likely differ from those in blood. Pairwise subsampling indicated that sequencing depth was expected to affect the degree of clonotype sharing among donors. Because the study included a small number of donors, the genetic and exposure-history diversity represented was limited.

The TCR comes from a woman in her 40s in good health. Some clones in this sample may be carry-over from other donors' samples. The sample taken for sequencing was PBMCs. Recombination joined TRBV5-6 with TRBJ1-1; the D gene lacks a confident call. The CDR3 corresponds to CASSFSQNTEAFF. The nucleotides are TGTGCCAGCAGCTTTTCGCAGAACACTGAAGCTTTCTTT.